Listed below are T cell receptor beta chains from one sample, sequenced in a study of cytomegalovirus exposure and HLA in healthy donors. Method: immunoSEQ multiplex PCR; TCRdb's copy keeps in-frame clones and lacks some. There are approximately 79,000 clones in the sample, with less than 6% held by the top ten. Sequenced material: PBMCs. The source is a man aged 35 to 55 in good health and CMV-seronegative. Both conserved end residues are part of each CDR3. The order of the fields is V gene, D gene, J gene, CDR3 protein, CDR3 DNA. D genes are given only for firm matches.

TRBV7-2	TRBD2	TRBJ2-7	CASSLRLAGDYEQYF	TGTGCCAGCAGCCTTCGACTAGCGGGAGACTACGAGCAGTACTTC
TRBV28	TRBD2	TRBJ2-3	CASLDSGKDTQYF	TGTGCCAGTCTCGATAGCGGGAAAGATACGCAGTATTTT
TRBV6-6	NA	TRBJ2-7	CASSTLQGIYEQYF	TGTGCCAGCAGCACCCTCCAGGGGATCTACGAGCAGTACTTC
TRBV10-1	TRBD2	TRBJ2-5	CASSGGLAGLSQETQYF	TGCGCCAGCAGTGGGGGACTAGCGGGATTAAGCCAAGAGACCCAGTACTTC
TRBV10-2	NA	TRBJ1-2	CASSDTADNYGYTF	TGCGCCAGCAGTGATACGGCGGATAACTATGGCTACACCTTC
TRBV6-5	TRBD1	TRBJ2-5	CASSYDRGFQETQYF	TGTGCCAGCAGTTACGACAGGGGGTTTCAAGAGACCCAGTACTTC
TRBV6-5	NA	TRBJ2-4	CASSGSLAKNIQYF	TGTGCCAGCTCGGGGAGCCTAGCCAAAAACATTCAGTACTTC
TRBV7-8	NA	TRBJ2-7	CASSLTYEQYF	TGTGCCAGCAGCCTAACCTACGAGCAGTACTTC
TRBV28	TRBD1	TRBJ2-7	CASSRDSVEQYF	TGTGCCAGCAGCCGGGACAGCGTCGAGCAGTACTTC
TRBV29-1	TRBD1	TRBJ1-2	CSGREGQGENYGYTF	TGCAGCGGCCGAGAGGGACAGGGAGAAAACTATGGCTACACCTTC
TRBV30	TRBD1	TRBJ2-7	CAWSVKGASYEQYF	TGTGCCTGGAGTGTAAAGGGGGCCTCCTACGAGCAGTACTTC
TRBV5-1	TRBD1	TRBJ2-5	CASSLSVRTGQKTQYF	TGCGCCAGCAGCTTGTCCGTCAGGACAGGGCAAAAGACCCAGTACTTC
TRBV28	NA	TRBJ1-5	CASSWAGSNQPQHF	TGTGCCAGCAGTTGGGCAGGTAGCAATCAGCCCCAGCATTTT
TRBV29-1	NA	TRBJ1-5	CSVGQGDQPQHF	TGCAGCGTTGGTCAGGGTGACCAGCCCCAGCATTTT
TRBV4-3	TRBD1	TRBJ2-7	CASSTRDGTGVYEQYF	TGCGCCAGCAGCACAAGAGACGGGACAGGGGTCTACGAGCAGTACTTC
TRBV4-1	NA	TRBJ2-7	CASSQPTGYLGTKISYEQYF	TGCGCCAGCAGCCAACCGACAGGTTATTTGGGAACTAAAATCTCCTACGAGCAGTACTTC
TRBV4-1	TRBD2	TRBJ2-1	CASSSHASGRAENEQFF	TGCGCCAGCAGCTCCCACGCTAGCGGGAGGGCCGAGAATGAGCAGTTCTTC
TRBV19	TRBD2	TRBJ2-7	CASSLAGAGYEQYF	TGTGCCAGTAGCCTAGCGGGAGCTGGGTACGAGCAGTACTTC
TRBV9	TRBD2	TRBJ2-1	CASSKTSGSYNEQFF	TGTGCCAGCAGCAAAACTAGCGGGAGTTACAATGAGCAGTTCTTC
TRBV7-8	NA	TRBJ2-7	CASSLGARVYEQYF	TGTGCCAGCAGCTTAGGGGCCAGAGTCTACGAGCAGTACTTC
TRBV29-1	NA	TRBJ1-5	CSVPDQPQHF	TGCAGCGTGCCAGATCAGCCCCAGCATTTT
TRBV6-5	TRBD1	TRBJ1-6	CASSPWDRSGSSLHF	TGTGCCAGCAGTCCATGGGACAGGTCAGGGTCGTCCCTCCACTTT